Presented here are 31 T cell receptor beta chains from one specimen sequenced in a study of T cells in Graves' hyperthyroidism and ophthalmopathy. Researchers amplified the TCR beta CDR3 regions from RNA transcripts. First-round RT-PCR targeting the TCR CDR3 was performed with the HTBI primer set. TCRdb re-analysed the multiplex PCR reads in MiXCR, keeping a single row per CDR3 protein. The sample lists around 450,000 distinct CDR3 sequences; about 15% were seen once. The sequencing input was blood. The receptors stem from a woman younger than 30 with Graves' hyperthyroidism.

This clonotype has a count of ten or more. The chain joins TRBV6-1 to TRBJ2-7; D may correspond to TRBD1 or TRBD2 (5 bases each). Per the germline V gene, CDR1 is MNHNS and CDR2 is SASEGT. V shed 5 bases and J shed 0 bases, with 17 bases lying between them. The length of the CDR3 is 16 residues. The CDR3 sequence: CASSSLRWDPSYEQYF. The CDR3 DNA sequence: TGTGCCAGCAGTAGCCTACGGTGGGACCCCTCCTACGAGCAGTACTTC.

At least ten counts were recorded for this clonotype. This chain uses TRBV20-1 with TRBJ2-5, with D perhaps TRBD1 or TRBD2 (7 bases each). The V and J ends lost 6 bases and 7 bases respectively, with 18 bases between them. This CDR3 spans 13 amino acids. Germline lookup yields CDR1 DFQATT and CDR2 SNEGSKA (reference sequence). The CDR3 DNA sequence: TGCAGTGCGGGGACAGTAGGGGGGGCGACCCAGTACTTC. It translates to CSAGTVGGATQYF.

The chain uses TRBV7-9 and TRBJ2-7; D remains ambiguous. From germline, CDR1 is SEHNR and CDR2 FQNEAQ (reference sequence). There are 15 residues in the CDR3. V was cut by 1 base and J by 0 bases, with 10 bases left in between. The CDR3 region has the DNA TGTGCCAGCAGCTTAGATCGCCCAAGCTCCTACGAGCAGTACTTC. Translation: CASSLDRPSSYEQYF.

There are many counts of this clonotype. This chain's CDR3 is CASSVGSNTEAFF. CDR3 coding DNA: TGTGCCAGCAGCGTAGGCTCGAACACTGAAGCTTTCTTT. The chain links TRBV9 to TRBJ1-1; D uncertain. CDR1 is SGDLS and CDR2 is YYNGEE in the germline V gene. V was clipped by 0 bases and J by 1 base, with 4 bases between them. The CDR3 covers 13 residues. The variable domain in full, completed from reference TRBV9 and TRBJ1-1, reads DSGVTQTPKHLITATGQRVTLRCSPRSGDLSVYWYQQSLDQGLQFLIQYYNGEERAKGNILERFSAQQFPDLHSELNLSSLELGDSALYFCASSVGSNTEAFFGQGTRLTVV.

The sample holds many counts of this clonotype. The genes are TRBV7-9 and TRBJ2-5, with D perhaps matching TRBD2 (7 bases). The CDR3 is 15 residues long. Per germline, CDR1 SEHNR and CDR2 FQNEAQ (reference sequence). Between the trimmed V and J ends, which lost 5 bases and 4 bases, there was a span of 17 bases. The CDR3 DNA is TGTGCCAGCAGCCCTTGGGGGGGCGAGGGAGAGACCCAGTACTTC. Translating gives CASSPWGGEGETQYF. Full variable domain (rest looked up from reference TRBV7-9 and TRBJ2-5): DTGVSQNPRHKITKRGQNVTFRCDPISEHNRLYWYRQTLGQGPEFLTYFQNEAQLEKSRLLSDRFSAERPKGSFSTLEIQRTEQGDSAMYLCASSPWGGEGETQYFGPGTRLLVL.

This clonotype appeared many times. The chain combines TRBV28 with TRBJ2-3, with D perhaps TRBD1 or TRBD2 (6 bases each). Trimming left V 5 bases short and J 0 bases short, with 21 bases between. The CDR3 is 18 residues long. The germline gives CDR1 MDHEN, CDR2 SYDVKM. The CDR3 is CASSPRGRLALSTDTQYF. Written as DNA, the CDR3 is TGTGCCAGCAGTCCCCGGGGGCGGCTAGCGCTCAGCACAGATACGCAGTATTTT.

This clonotype was counted a few times. The chain carries TRBV20-1 and TRBJ2-7; no definite D call. Germline V gene data show CDR1 as DFQATT and CDR2 as SNEGSKA (reference sequence). There are 13 residues in the CDR3. V gave up 4 bases and J gave up 2 bases, with 12 bases separating them. The CDR3 nucleotides read TGCAGTGCTACTTACTACCGCCCCTACGAGCAGTACTTC. It codes for CSATYYRPYEQYF.

This clonotype was observed once. Its ends do not fully match the called genes, so a read error is possible. The chain is built from TRBV7-9 and TRBJ2-5, with a possible D match to TRBD1 (5 bases). Looked up from germline, CDR1 is SEHNR and CDR2 is FQNEAQ (reference sequence). The CDR3 extends over 14 amino acids. The CDR3 sequence: CASSSLWGQGTQYF. The CDR3 nucleotides are TGTGCCAGCAGCTCCCTGTGGGGCCAAGGGACCCAGTACTTC.

There are a few counts of this clonotype. This chain uses TRBV29-1 with TRBJ1-2; D is ambiguous. Germline V gene sequence: CDR1 SQVTM, CDR2 ANQGSEA. V shed 7 bases and J shed 9 bases, with 21 bases lying between them. This CDR3 contains 13 residues. For the CDR3, the DNA is TGCAGCGCCGCGGTAGGGCTGGTGGGAAGCTACACCTTC. Translation gives CSAAVGLVGSYTF.

This clonotype was seen repeatedly, ten times or more. The J gene is TRBJ2-7, the V gene TRBV28, with 8 positions matching TRBD2. The CDR3 consists of 14 residues. After removal of 8 bases from V and 3 bases from J, the junction contained 9 bases not matched to a gene. Germline CDR1 is MDHEN and CDR2 is SYDVKM. CDR3 protein: CASETGTSIYEQYF. The CDR3 DNA follows: TGTGCCAGCGAGACCGGGACTAGTATCTACGAGCAGTACTTC.

This clonotype was counted ten times or more. The genes are TRBV11-2 and TRBJ2-1; 7 bases are a match to TRBD2. Germline trimming cut 1 base from V and 8 bases from J; bases unmatched to any gene: 8. Per germline, CDR1 SGHAT and CDR2 FQNNGV. The CDR3 spans 15 residues. CDR3 residues: CASSLAGGGVYEQFF. The CDR3 DNA is TGTGCCAGCAGCTTAGCGGGAGGCGGGGTCTATGAGCAGTTCTTC.

This clonotype was found a few times. CDR3 in amino acids: CASSTDSTSGGFETQYF. For the CDR3, the DNA is TGTGCCAGTAGTACAGACTCCACTAGCGGGGGGTTTGAGACCCAGTACTTC. V gene TRBV19 combines with J gene TRBJ2-5; 12 nucleotides match TRBD2. Looked up from germline, CDR1 is LNHDA and CDR2 is SQIVND (reference sequence). V shed 4 bases, J shed 5 bases, and the junction held 11 bases outside the gene matches. The CDR3 length is 17 residues.

The genes are TRBV4-1 and TRBJ1-2; perhaps TRBD1 as D (5 bases). V lost 4 bases and J 6 bases, leaving 12 bases between the germline ends. Germline lookup yields CDR1 MGHRA and CDR2 YSYEKL. The CDR3 has 13 residues. CDR3 DNA sequence: TGCGCCAGCAGCCCCCGGGACTGGGATGGCTACACCTTC. Protein: CASSPRDWDGYTF.

The chain's CDR3 is CAIRVAGGDTQYF. CDR3 in DNA: TGTGCCATCAGAGTAGCAGGGGGGGATACGCAGTATTTT. The rearrangement joins TRBV10-3 to TRBJ2-3, with D perhaps TRBD1 (7 bases). V lost 6 bases and J 6 bases, leaving 13 bases between the germline ends. This CDR3 spans 13 amino acids. CDR1 ENHRY and CDR2 SYGVKD come from the germline V gene.

This clonotype came up a few times. V is TRBV6-2 or TRBV6-3 and J is TRBJ1-6; 7 bases fit TRBD1. This CDR3 region has 14 residues. CDR1 and CDR2 (germline): MNHEY, SVGEGT. J gave up 9 bases and V 6 bases, and 8 bases lay outside the gene matches. This chain's CDR3 is CASSQRQGGSPLHF. DNA for the CDR3: TGTGCCAGCAGCCAAAGACAGGGAGGTTCACCCCTCCACTTT.

This rearrangement joins TRBV6-1 to TRBJ1-1; D is ambiguous. Trimming removed 2 bases from V and 7 bases from J, with 8 bases in between. This CDR3 contains 12 residues. Looked up from germline, CDR1 is MNHNS and CDR2 is SASEGT. CDR3: CASSEPPGEAFF. CDR3 DNA sequence: TGTGCCAGCAGTGAACCCCCAGGTGAAGCTTTCTTT.

This clonotype showed up many times. The chain's CDR3 is CSAREPGLASGEQYF. For the CDR3, the DNA is TGCAGTGCTAGAGAGCCGGGACTAGCGTCGGGGGAGCAGTACTTC. V and J are TRBV20-1 and TRBJ2-7; 10 nucleotides align to TRBD2. Germline V CDR1 and CDR2: DFQATT, SNEGSKA (reference sequence). After removal of 0 bases from V and 7 bases from J, the junction contained 9 bases not matched to a gene. The CDR3 is made up of 15 amino acids.

Points on this clonotype: This may be a read error, as it is one base from a much larger clone. V is TRBV11-2 and J is TRBJ2-1, with D perhaps assigned TRBD1 or TRBD2 (5 bases each). Germline CDR1 SGHAT, CDR2 FQNNGV. V was clipped by 5 bases and J by 6 bases, with 14 bases between them. The CDR3 totals 14 residues. CDR3 DNA sequence: TGTGCCAGCAGCCTAGGACTTAGGGGCAATGAGCAGTTCTTC. This codes for CASSLGLRGNEQFF.

The sample holds many counts of this clonotype. The V gene is TRBV7-3, the J gene TRBJ2-5, with 8 positions matching TRBD1. The CDR3 totals 16 residues. The ends lost 2 bases at V and 3 bases at J; junction bases unmatched: 8. Germline-derived CDR1 and CDR2 are SGHTA and FQGTGA. The CDR3 DNA is TGTGCCAGCAGCTTATCCGGGACAGGAACAAAAGAGACCCAGTACTTC. Protein: CASSLSGTGTKETQYF.

This clonotype was detected only a few times. V and J are TRBV29-1 and TRBJ2-5; 8 bases are shared with TRBD1. Germline V gene data show CDR1 as SQVTM and CDR2 as ANQGSEA. The CDR3 contains 17 residues. Trimming cost V 0 bases and J 1 base; bases outside gene matches: 10. Written as DNA, the CDR3 is TGCAGCGTTGAAGATCGAGGGCCAGGGGGCTTCCAAGAGACCCAGTACTTC. It specifies CSVEDRGPGGFQETQYF.

This clonotype was detected ten times or more. This chain joins TRBV3-1 and TRBJ1-2, with D possibly matching TRBD1 (5 bases). Germline V gene lookup returns CDR1 LGHDT and CDR2 YNNKEL (reference sequence). V was clipped by 3 bases and J by 7 bases, with 9 bases between them. The length of the CDR3 is 12 residues. The CDR3 DNA reads as TGTGCCAGCAGCCACGGGGCGGTTGGCTACACCTTC. Translating it yields CASSHGAVGYTF.

This chain uses TRBV12-5 with TRBJ1-6; D perhaps matches TRBD1 (6 bases). The CDR3 has 13 residues. Germline V gene data show CDR1 as LGHNT and CDR2 as FRNRAP. V was trimmed by 8 bases and J by 8 bases, leaving 13 bases between them. For the CDR3, the DNA is TGTGCTAGTCGACAGGACGATTATTCACCCCTCCACTTT. Translation gives CASRQDDYSPLHF.

This clonotype was counted a few times. One junction end does not reproduce the germline sequence, and a read error may be involved. The rearrangement uses TRBV27 and TRBJ2-1; D perhaps matches TRBD2 (5 bases). Looked up from germline, CDR1 is MNHEY and CDR2 is SMNVEV (reference sequence). This CDR3 has 14 residues. This chain's CDR3 is CAGSRSRGYNEQFF. The CDR3 nucleotides are TGTGCCGGCAGTCGATCCAGAGGGTACAATGAGCAGTTCTTC.

This clonotype was detected a few times. V and J are TRBV6-1 and TRBJ1-4; D remains unclear. Per the germline V gene, CDR1 is MNHNS and CDR2 is SASEGT. Trimming removed 6 bases from V and 5 bases from J, with 16 bases in between. CDR3 length: 15 amino acids. The CDR3 bases are TGTGCCAGCAGCGACGGGCCTTCGGGAAATGAAAAACTGTTTTTT. Translating gives CASSDGPSGNEKLFF.

This clonotype was picked up many times. The V and J genes are TRBV12-3 or TRBV12-4 and TRBJ1-2, with D tentatively TRBD1 (5 bases). The germline V and J ends were trimmed by 3 bases and 4 bases, with 12 bases remaining between them. CDR3 length: 14 residues. The CDR3 spells CASSFRTLPYGYTF. CDR3 sequence (DNA): TGTGCCAGCAGTTTCCGGACACTACCCTATGGCTACACCTTC.

This clonotype was seen at least ten times. The chain has TRBV20-1 and TRBJ1-2; D is ambiguous. The germline gives CDR1 DFQATT, CDR2 SNEGSKA (reference sequence). The length of the CDR3 is 14 residues. The V gene lost 3 bases and the J gene lost 0 bases, with 11 bases spanning the gap. As DNA, the CDR3 is TGCAGTGCTAGCCCCAGAGCAACTAACTATGGCTACACCTTC. It translates to CSASPRATNYGYTF.

As to this clonotype: A much larger clone is a single base away; this may be a read error. The chain employs TRBV11-2 and TRBJ1-6; maybe TRBD1 (5 bases). Trimming cost V 5 bases and J 9 bases, with 17 bases left between them. Germline V gene data show CDR1 as SGHAT and CDR2 as FQNNGV. This CDR3 has 15 residues. The CDR3 protein is CASSPGTHLSSPLHF. The CDR3 DNA follows: TGTGCCAGCAGCCCGGGGACGCATCTCTCTTCACCCCTCCACTTT.

This clonotype was counted only a few times. CDR3 bases: TGTGCCAGCAGCTACTCGACCACAGGGAGACTAGCGGGATCCGTAAATGAGCAGTTCTTC. This translates into CASSYSTTGRLAGSVNEQFF. The J gene is TRBJ2-1, the V gene TRBV7-8; TRBD2 agrees at 11 bases. The V segment lost 4 bases and the J segment 7 bases; nucleotides outside the gene matches: 21. Germline V gives CDR1 SGHVS, CDR2 FQNEAQ. The length of the CDR3 is 20 residues.

This clonotype came up many times. The chain couples TRBV10-2 to TRBJ1-5; no clear D gene. The germline V gene has CDR1 WSHSY and CDR2 SAAADI. Trimming pared 7 bases from V and 2 bases from J, leaving 15 bases between. The CDR3 loop spans 15 amino acids. The CDR3 reads CASTDGVLGNQPQHF. The CDR3 DNA reads as TGCGCCAGCACCGACGGTGTTCTCGGCAATCAGCCCCAGCATTTT.

This clonotype occurred many times. For the CDR3, the DNA is TGCGCCAGCAGCCAAATTTATCGTAATCAGCCCCAGCATTTT. This sequence encodes CASSQIYRNQPQHF. The J gene is TRBJ1-5, the V gene TRBV4-1; no clear D gene. V was cut by 2 bases and J by 4 bases, with 9 bases left in between. The CDR3 length is 14 residues. Germline-derived CDR1 and CDR2 are MGHRA and YSYEKL.

This clonotype was counted many times. The CDR3 region has the DNA TGTGCCAGCAGCCAACAGGGGACGGGATACGAGCAGTACTTC. It yields the protein CASSQQGTGYEQYF. The chain combines TRBV28 with TRBJ2-7, with 7 bases fitting TRBD1. The germline gives CDR1 MDHEN, CDR2 SYDVKM. The V segment lost 6 bases and the J segment 4 bases; nucleotides outside the gene matches: 9. This CDR3 has 14 amino acids.